This T cell receptor beta chain was documented in a study of cytomegalovirus exposure and HLA in healthy donors. Donors showed nominal health when sampled, although they likely had unrecorded immune exposures. The CDR3 covers 15 residues. Germline CDR1 reads MGHRA; CDR2 reads YSYEKL. Trimming removed 5 bases from V and 5 bases from J; junction bases left unmatched: 9. Primers: 60 Vbeta forward and 13 Jbeta reverse. Sequencing was performed with immunoSEQ multiplex PCR; in TCRdb, only in-frame clones are kept and a portion is missing. The sample shows some 200,000 clones, approximately 80% of them seen only once.

The sequenced sample consisted of PBMCs. This TCR came from a boy aged 2 to 10 in good health and CMV-seronegative. The rearrangement joins TRBV4-1 to TRBJ2-3, with TRBD2 matching 8 bases. DNA for the CDR3: TGCGCCAGCAGCGACCTAAGACGGGGGGGAGATACGCAGTATTTT. Its protein is CASSDLRRGGDTQYF.